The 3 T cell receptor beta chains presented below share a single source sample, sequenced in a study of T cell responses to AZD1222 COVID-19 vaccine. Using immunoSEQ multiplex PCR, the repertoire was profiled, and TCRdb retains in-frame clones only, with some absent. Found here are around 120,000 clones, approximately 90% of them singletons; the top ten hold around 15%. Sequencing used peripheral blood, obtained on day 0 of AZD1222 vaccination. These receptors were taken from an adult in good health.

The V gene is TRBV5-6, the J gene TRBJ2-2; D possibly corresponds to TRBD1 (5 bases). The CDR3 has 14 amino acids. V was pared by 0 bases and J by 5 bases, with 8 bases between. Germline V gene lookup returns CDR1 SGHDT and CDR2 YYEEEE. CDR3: CASSLVSGTGELFF. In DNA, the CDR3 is TGTGCCAGCAGCTTGGTGTCAGGGACCGGGGAGCTGTTTTTT.

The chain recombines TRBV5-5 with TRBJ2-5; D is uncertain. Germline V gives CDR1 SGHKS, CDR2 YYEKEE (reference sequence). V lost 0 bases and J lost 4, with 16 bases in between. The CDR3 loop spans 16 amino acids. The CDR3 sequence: CASSLGQDRIGETQYF. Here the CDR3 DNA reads TGTGCCAGCAGCTTGGGGCAGGATAGGATCGGAGAGACCCAGTACTTC. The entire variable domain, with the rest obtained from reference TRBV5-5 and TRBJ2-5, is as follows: DAGVTQSPTHLIKTRGQQVTLRCSPISGHKSVSWYQQVLGQGPQFIFQYYEKEERGRGNFPDRFSARQFPNYSSELNVNALLLGDSALYLCASSLGQDRIGETQYFGPGTRLLVL.

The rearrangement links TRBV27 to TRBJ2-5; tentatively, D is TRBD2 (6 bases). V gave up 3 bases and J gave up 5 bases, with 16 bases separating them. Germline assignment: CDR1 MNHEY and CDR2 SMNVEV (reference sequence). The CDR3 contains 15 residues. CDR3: CASSFNGLKVETQYF. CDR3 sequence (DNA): TGTGCCAGCAGTTTCAACGGACTAAAGGTTGAGACCCAGTACTTC.